A single sample is the source of the 29 T cell receptor beta chains below, sequenced in a study of cytomegalovirus exposure and HLA in healthy donors. The primer mix had 60 Vbeta and 13 Jbeta primers. Clones were read by immunoSEQ multiplex PCR, and TCRdb kept only the in-frame ones, dropping some. This table holds 210,000 or so clones, about 77% found once. Sequenced sample: PBMCs. Every receptor here comes from a boy aged 5-17 years in good health and CMV-seronegative.

V gene TRBV18 combines with J gene TRBJ2-7; 10 positions match TRBD2. The CDR3 sequence is 21 residues long. After removal of 1 base from V and 5 bases from J, the junction contained 23 bases not matched to a gene. The V gene's germline CDR1 is KGHSH and CDR2 LQKENI. Here the CDR3 reads CASSPLGGVVLAGARGDEQYF. CDR3 in DNA: TGTGCCAGCTCACCACTCGGCGGGGTGGTCCTAGCGGGGGCCCGGGGAGACGAGCAGTACTTC.

The rearrangement joins TRBV5-1 to TRBJ2-7, with a tentative D call TRBD2 (5 bases). The V gene's germline CDR1 is SGHRS and CDR2 YFSETQ. The CDR3 runs 12 residues. The V gene lost 6 bases and the J gene lost 6 bases, with 13 bases spanning the gap. The CDR3 sequence is CASNEPGSEQYF. As DNA, the CDR3 is TGCGCCAGCAACGAACCGGGGAGCGAGCAGTACTTC.

In its sample, this clone was seen a few times. The genes are TRBV2 and TRBJ1-2; 7 bases are a match to TRBD1. CDR1 and CDR2 from the germline V gene are SNHLY and FYNNEI. The CDR3 is made up of 14 amino acids. Trimming at V came to 4 bases and at J to 7 bases, leaving 9 bases not matched to a gene. Here the CDR3 DNA reads TGTGCCAGCAGTGTGGGACAGAGAGGAGTTGGCTACACCTTC. Encoded protein: CASSVGQRGVGYTF.

This clone was counted once. V usage is TRBV2 and J usage is TRBJ1-4; perhaps TRBD1 as D (6 bases). The CDR3 contains 14 residues. The V and J ends lost 10 bases and 4 bases respectively, with 16 bases between them. Per the germline V gene, CDR1 is SNHLY and CDR2 is FYNNEI. Here the CDR3 DNA reads TGTGCCAACACCACAGGGCTCCTTAATGAAAAACTGTTTTTT. Translation gives CANTTGLLNEKLFF.

The chain has TRBV9 and TRBJ2-7; 7 bases agree with TRBD1. Losses at the gene ends were 0 bases for V and 4 bases for J; bases not matched to a gene: 10. The CDR3 covers 16 residues. CDR1 and CDR2 (germline): SGDLS, YYNGEE. CDR3 loop: CASSVGGSTGSYEQYF. CDR3 in DNA: TGTGCCAGCAGCGTAGGGGGGTCGACAGGGTCGTACGAGCAGTACTTC.

V usage is TRBV5-1 and J usage is TRBJ2-3; TRBD2 matches 10 bases. The length of the CDR3 is 18 residues. CDR1 is SGHRS and CDR2 is YFSETQ in the germline V gene. V lost 2 bases, J lost 2 bases, and 11 bases stayed unmatched. This CDR3 is CASSFRFQAGGSTDTQYF. The CDR3, as DNA: TGCGCCAGCAGCTTCAGGTTTCAAGCGGGAGGGTCCACAGATACGCAGTATTTT.

This clone showed up just a few times. The chain couples TRBV2 to TRBJ2-7; 7 positions agree with TRBD2. J was trimmed by 5 bases and V by 2 bases; bases with no gene match: 9. The V gene's germline CDR1 is SNHLY and CDR2 FYNNEI. The CDR3 consists of 15 residues. DNA for the CDR3: TGTGCCAGCAGTGAACCGGGCGGGAGAAACCACGAGCAGTACTTC. Its protein product is CASSEPGGRNHEQYF. Variable domain in full (rest from reference TRBV2 and TRBJ2-7): EPEVTQTPSHQVTQMGQEVILRCVPISNHLYFYWYRQILGQKVEFLVSFYNNEISEKSEIFDDQFSVERPDGSNFTLKIRSTKLEDSAMYFCASSEPGGRNHEQYFGPGTRLTVT.

J is TRBJ1-4 and V is TRBV15; possibly TRBD1 for D (5 bases). The CDR3 length is 15 residues. V was clipped by 1 base and J by 4 bases, with 10 bases between them. In germline, CDR1 is LNHNV, CDR2 YYDKDF (reference sequence). The CDR3: CATSRGQTSNEKLFF. The CDR3 DNA is TGTGCCACCAGCAGAGGACAGACAAGTAATGAAAAACTGTTTTTT.

The chain joins TRBV7-6 to TRBJ2-7, with 10 bases matching TRBD1. From germline, CDR1 is SGHVS and CDR2 FNYEAQ. The trim removed 5 bases at V and 6 bases at J, leaving 4 bases unmatched. This CDR3 has 13 residues. CDR3 sequence reads: CASSHRTGGEQYF. The CDR3 DNA reads as TGTGCCAGCAGCCACCGGACAGGGGGCGAGCAGTACTTC.

The chain joins TRBV6-5 to TRBJ1-6; D is unclear. The V and J ends lost 3 bases and 10 bases respectively, with 16 bases between them. Germline lookup yields CDR1 MNHEY and CDR2 SVGAGI. CDR3 size: 15 residues. CDR3 amino acids: CASSYGGRQQSPLHF. The CDR3 nucleotides read TGTGCCAGCAGTTATGGTGGCAGGCAACAATCACCCCTCCACTTT.

This chain's CDR3 is CASSLVSGPTGPYEQYF. CDR3 coding DNA: TGTGCCAGCAGCTTAGTTAGCGGACCTACCGGGCCCTACGAGCAGTACTTC. The chain joins TRBV7-6 to TRBJ2-7; D possibly corresponds to TRBD2 (6 bases). This CDR3 contains 17 residues. The germline CDR1 and CDR2 sequences are SGHVS and FNYEAQ. With 1 base removed from V and 2 bases from J, the gap between germline ends came to 18 bases.

The chain employs TRBV30 and TRBJ2-4, with unresolved D. Trimming removed 3 bases at V and 0 bases at J, with 15 bases between. Germline V gene sequence: CDR1 GTSNPN, CDR2 SVGIG (reference sequence). CDR3 length: 16 amino acids. Here the CDR3 reads CAWRDKTRLAKNIQYF. CDR3 nucleotides: TGTGCCTGGAGAGACAAAACCCGATTAGCCAAAAACATTCAGTACTTC.

A single count supports this clone. The J gene is TRBJ2-5, the V gene TRBV30; 8 bases align to TRBD2. The germline V gene has CDR1 GTSNPN and CDR2 SVGIG (reference sequence). With 8 bases clipped from V and 4 bases from J, the junction kept 15 bases outside the gene matches. CDR3 length equals 15 residues. The CDR3 DNA follows: TGTGCCCGCGGTTTGGGGGCGGGAGGAGTAGAGACCCAGTACTTC. Translating it yields CARGLGAGGVETQYF. The whole variable domain, remainder taken from reference TRBV30 and TRBJ2-5, is SQTIHQWPATLVQPVGSPLSLECTVEGTSNPNLYWYRQAAGRGLQLLFYSVGIGQISSEVPQNLSASRPQDRQFILSSKKLLLSDSGFYLCARGLGAGGVETQYFGPGTRLLVL.

V is TRBV5-6 and J is TRBJ1-2; 8 bases line up with TRBD1. V shed 4 bases and J 4 bases; nucleotides not matched to a gene: 12. Germline values: CDR1 SGHDT, CDR2 YYEEEE. The CDR3 is 16 residues long. CDR3 DNA sequence: TGTGCCAGCAGCCGCCCCTTGACAGGGGACTCCTATGGCTACACCTTC. This sequence encodes CASSRPLTGDSYGYTF.

The chain recombines TRBV30 with TRBJ2-2; the D gene is possibly TRBD2 (6 bases). CDR1 and CDR2 from the germline V gene are GTSNPN and SVGIG (reference sequence). There are 16 residues in the CDR3. The germline V and J ends were trimmed by 1 base and 5 bases, with 17 bases remaining between them. In DNA form, the CDR3 reads TGTGCCTGGAGTGCCGGAGCGGGCAGTTGGACCGGGGAGCTGTTTTTT. It codes for CAWSAGAGSWTGELFF.

This sequence joins TRBV7-9 and TRBJ2-2, with a tentative D call TRBD1 (7 bases). This CDR3 has 15 residues. Germline CDR1 SEHNR, CDR2 FQNEAQ (reference sequence). Trimming removed 5 bases at V and 6 bases at J, with 16 bases between. The DNA for the CDR3 is TGTGCCAGCAGCCATGGCAGGGGGGCTCCCGGGGAGCTGTTTTTT. Amino acid sequence: CASSHGRGAPGELFF.

With respect to this clone: The same CDR3 also results from other DNA sequences found in this sample. The CDR3 region has the DNA TGCGCCAGCATGACAGGGGTAAACTATGGCTACACCTTC. Translating gives CASMTGVNYGYTF. The gene calls are TRBV21-1 and TRBJ1-2; the table's D gene call, TRBD1, was not cross checked with the DNA. TRBV21-1 is deemed a pseudogene. The CDR3 spans 13 residues.

This clone was counted once. The chain links TRBV19 to TRBJ2-3, with TRBD2 matching 10 bases. Unmatched junction bases numbered 15, after V lost 0 bases and J lost 6 bases. The CDR3 sequence is 19 residues long. Germline loops: CDR1 LNHDA, CDR2 SQIVND (reference sequence). CDR3 amino acids: CASSIEGPSGAGGRDTQYF. CDR3 DNA sequence: TGTGCCAGTAGTATAGAGGGACCTTCGGGAGCGGGGGGGCGCGATACGCAGTATTTT.

This chain uses TRBV19 with TRBJ2-7; tentative D call: TRBD2 (5 bases). Germline loops: CDR1 LNHDA, CDR2 SQIVND (reference sequence). V was pared by 7 bases and J by 0 bases, with 16 bases between. CDR3 length: 15 residues. The CDR3 DNA sequence: TGTGCCAGTACGGATGGGCGGGCGAGCTCCTACGAGCAGTACTTC. It translates to CASTDGRASSYEQYF.

The gene calls are TRBV7-3 and TRBJ2-1; D not certain. Deletions cut 1 base from V and 2 bases from J, with 6 bases between. The CDR3 loop spans 14 amino acids. In germline, CDR1 is SGHTA, CDR2 FQGTGA. The CDR3 bases are TGTGCCAGCAGCTTAAGGCCAGCCTACAATGAGCAGTTCTTC. This encodes CASSLRPAYNEQFF.

This chain joins TRBV10-3 and TRBJ1-2, with TRBD1 matching 12 bases. J gave up 5 bases and V 3 bases, and 10 bases lay outside the gene matches. In germline, CDR1 is ENHRY, CDR2 SYGVKD. The CDR3 sequence is 17 residues long. The CDR3 sequence: CAISDITGTGGRYGYTF. The DNA for the CDR3 is TGTGCCATCAGTGACATTACCGGGACAGGGGGCCGTTATGGCTACACCTTC.

In its sample, this clone was seen once. V is TRBV5-1 and J is TRBJ2-1; tentative D call: TRBD2 (5 bases). CDR3 length: 13 amino acids. Germline assignment: CDR1 SGHRS and CDR2 YFSETQ. The ends were cut back, 0 bases at V and 9 bases at J, with 10 bases in the middle. This chain's CDR3 is CASSLDPEGEQFF. The CDR3 region has the DNA TGCGCCAGCAGCTTGGACCCTGAGGGTGAGCAGTTCTTC.

The V call is TRBV6-1, the J call TRBJ1-5, with D tentatively TRBD1 (5 bases). This CDR3 is 15 amino acids long. Germline values: CDR1 MNHNS, CDR2 SASEGT. Trimming took off 8 bases at V and 0 bases at J, with 14 bases between the two ends. CDR3 in amino acids: CASQTEYYSNQPQHF. CDR3 coding DNA: TGTGCCAGCCAGACAGAATATTATAGCAATCAGCCCCAGCATTTT.

V usage is TRBV19 and J usage is TRBJ2-6; 8 bases are shared with TRBD1. The CDR3 consists of 16 residues. The germline gives CDR1 LNHDA, CDR2 SQIVND (reference sequence). Losses at the gene ends were 9 bases for V and 0 bases for J; bases not matched to a gene: 7. CDR3 sequence reads: CASRDRLHSGANVLTF. The DNA for the CDR3 is TGTGCCAGCCGGGACAGGCTTCACTCTGGGGCCAACGTCCTGACTTTC.

The V gene is TRBV6-1, the J gene TRBJ2-7; the match to TRBD2 covers 9 bases. V was pared by 2 bases and J by 7 bases, with 12 bases of the junction left unmatched. Germline V CDR1 and CDR2: MNHNS, SASEGT. CDR3 length: 16 residues. This chain's CDR3 is CASSEPAGGPSGEQYF. The CDR3 nucleotides are TGTGCCAGCAGTGAACCGGCGGGGGGGCCATCGGGGGAGCAGTACTTC.

The V and J genes are TRBV7-9 and TRBJ1-2; no firm D call. V was shortened by 5 bases and J by 6 bases, with 22 bases between the two germline ends. Germline values: CDR1 SEHNR, CDR2 FQNEAQ (reference sequence). The CDR3 is made up of 16 amino acids. The CDR3 DNA reads TGTGCCAGCAGCCCCCCCACACGGGATAGGGAAGATGGCTACACCTTC. Its translation is CASSPPTRDREDGYTF.

The V call is TRBV5-1, the J call TRBJ1-1; D may be TRBD1 (6 bases). Germline V gene data show CDR1 as SGHRS and CDR2 as YFSETQ. V lost 7 bases to trimming and J lost 1 base, with 14 bases between them. The CDR3 has 14 amino acids. The CDR3 region has the DNA TGCGCCAGCGAGGGCGGGGGCGCGAACACTGAAGCTTTCTTT. Translation: CASEGGGANTEAFF.

The V call is TRBV7-8, the J call TRBJ2-4; TRBD2 matches at 12 bases. CDR3 length: 18 amino acids. V lost 1 base and J lost 2; bases outside the gene matches: 6. Germline assignment: CDR1 SGHVS and CDR2 FQNEAQ. CDR3 coding DNA: TGTGCCAGCAGCTTAGGACTAGCGGGAGTGGTCACCAAAAACATTCAGTACTTC. It specifies CASSLGLAGVVTKNIQYF.

CDR3: CASSLQGLTDTQYF. The CDR3 region has the DNA TGCGCCAGCAGCTTGCAGGGTTTAACAGATACGCAGTATTTT. The V gene is TRBV5-1, the J gene TRBJ2-3; a weak D match, TRBD1 (5 bases). CDR1 and CDR2 from the germline V gene are SGHRS and YFSETQ. V lost 1 base and J 3 bases, leaving 9 bases between the germline ends. This CDR3 is built from 14 residues.